These 32 T cell receptor beta chains share one sample of origin, sequenced in a study of a mutant IDH1 vaccine in newly diagnosed glioma. Time point of the sample: week 23, last vaccination. Each vaccine dose was 300 ug of mutant IDH1 20-mer peptide, with topical imiquimod. These receptors' targets are unknown. Assay used: immunoSEQ multiplex PCR; TCRdb lists only in-frame clones, some missing. The sample carries just under 45,000 clones, approximately 90% recorded once. The material sequenced was PBMCs, taken from a glioma patient whose treatment included an IDH1 peptide vaccine. These receptors originate from a man aged 50 to 60 with glioma.

The J gene is TRBJ1-1, the V gene TRBV6-5; 9 nucleotides match TRBD1. The CDR3 extends over 15 amino acids. Per the germline V gene, CDR1 is MNHEY and CDR2 is SVGAGI. V dropped 5 bases and J dropped 6; count of bases not matched to a gene: 10. The CDR3 region has the DNA TGTGCCAGCAGTCGAACCGGGACAGGGTCATCTGAAGCTTTCTTT. It translates to CASSRTGTGSSEAFF.

The CDR3 DNA reads TGTGCCAGCAGTTACTCGCGGGGGCCCACAGATACGCAGTATTTT. Protein product: CASSYSRGPTDTQYF. The V call is TRBV6-5, the J call TRBJ2-3, with D possibly matching TRBD2 (7 bases). The CDR3 has 15 residues. V was clipped by 0 bases and J by 2 bases, with 9 bases between them. Per the germline V gene, CDR1 is MNHEY and CDR2 is SVGAGI.

The V call is TRBV27, the J call TRBJ2-7; 10 bases match TRBD1. The CDR3 spans 15 residues. After removal of 5 bases from V and 1 base from J, the junction contained 5 bases not matched to a gene. The germline V gene encodes CDR1 MNHEY and CDR2 SMNVEV (reference sequence). CDR3 DNA: TGTGCCAGCAGTGCGGGGACAGGGGTTTCCTACGAGCAGTACTTC. This sequence encodes CASSAGTGVSYEQYF.

The CDR3 region is CAWSSGTANSGANVLTF. In nucleotides, the CDR3 is TGTGCCTGGAGTTCCGGGACGGCTAACTCTGGGGCCAACGTCCTGACTTTC. The J gene is TRBJ2-6, the V gene TRBV30; the D gene could be TRBD1 or TRBD2 (5 bases each). The V gene lost 2 bases and the J gene lost 0 bases, with 14 bases spanning the gap. The CDR3 sequence is 17 residues long. Germline CDR1 is GTSNPN and CDR2 is SVGIG (reference sequence).

The chain links TRBV19 to TRBJ1-1; D gene unclear. Trimming cost V 7 bases and J 0 bases, with 0 bases left between them. The CDR3 contains 10 residues. CDR1 is LNHDA, CDR2 SQIVND, per germline (reference sequence). The CDR3 nucleotides are TGTGCCAGTATGAACACTGAAGCTTTCTTT. Encoded protein: CASMNTEAFF.

This clone was seen once. The chain carries TRBV7-9 and TRBJ1-3, with 7 bases matching TRBD1. The CDR3 contains 16 residues. V lost 4 bases and J lost 3; bases outside the gene matches: 9. Germline values: CDR1 SEHNR, CDR2 FQNEAQ (reference sequence). The CDR3 nucleotides are TGTGCCAGCAGCTCCCTCTGGGACAGAGATGGAAACACCATATATTTT. It specifies CASSSLWDRDGNTIYF. The full variable domain, its missing parts supplied by reference TRBV7-9 and TRBJ1-3, is DTGVSQNPRHKITKRGQNVTFRCDPISEHNRLYWYRQTLGQGPEFLTYFQNEAQLEKSRLLSDRFSAERPKGSFSTLEIQRTEQGDSAMYLCASSSLWDRDGNTIYFGEGSWLTVV.

This chain joins TRBV4-2 and TRBJ2-1; the D gene is possibly TRBD2 (5 bases). The CDR3 is made up of 13 amino acids. Trimming took off 3 bases at V and 7 bases at J, with 10 bases between the two ends. Germline CDR1 is LGHNA and CDR2 is YNFKEQ. CDR3 in DNA: TGTGCCAGCAGCCATAGTAGCGATAATGAGCAGTTCTTC. Its protein is CASSHSSDNEQFF.

V is TRBV2 and J is TRBJ2-7; D perhaps matches TRBD2 (5 bases). V was shortened by 8 bases and J by 0 bases, with 8 bases between the two germline ends. Germline V gives CDR1 SNHLY, CDR2 FYNNEI. CDR3 length equals 12 residues. The CDR3: CASGLYSYEQYF. DNA for the CDR3: TGTGCCAGCGGACTCTACTCCTACGAGCAGTACTTC. The whole variable domain, remainder taken from reference TRBV2 and TRBJ2-7, is EPEVTQTPSHQVTQMGQEVILRCVPISNHLYFYWYRQILGQKVEFLVSFYNNEISEKSEIFDDQFSVERPDGSNFTLKIRSTKLEDSAMYFCASGLYSYEQYFGPGTRLTVT.

This sequence joins TRBV5-1 and TRBJ2-4; 12 bases line up with TRBD2. CDR1 is SGHRS and CDR2 is YFSETQ in the germline V gene. Losses at the gene ends were 0 bases for V and 1 base for J; bases not matched to a gene: 8. The CDR3 totals 19 residues. CDR3 bases: TGCGCCAGCAGCTTGGGTTCTAGCGGGAGGGCCGGGGCCAAAAACATTCAGTACTTC. This gives the protein CASSLGSSGRAGAKNIQYF.

V gene TRBV18 combines with J gene TRBJ1-4; perhaps TRBD1 as D (6 bases). Per germline, CDR1 KGHSH and CDR2 LQKENI. The germline V and J ends were trimmed by 2 bases and 7 bases, with 11 bases remaining between them. The CDR3 is made up of 14 amino acids. Here the CDR3 reads CASSPATGGEKLFF. The CDR3 DNA reads as TGTGCCAGCTCACCAGCGACAGGTGGTGAAAAACTGTTTTTT.

The chain is built from TRBV30 and TRBJ1-6; D gene uncertain. CDR3 length: 16 amino acids. V shed 4 bases and J shed 1 base, with 14 bases lying between them. Germline assignment: CDR1 GTSNPN and CDR2 SVGIG (reference sequence). The CDR3 protein is CAWTLTGGSYNSPLHF. In nucleotides, the CDR3 is TGTGCCTGGACACTGACCGGAGGGTCCTATAATTCACCCCTCCACTTT.

The chain carries TRBV18 and TRBJ1-5; possible D gene TRBD1, 5 bases. Germline values: CDR1 KGHSH, CDR2 LQKENI. The length of the CDR3 is 14 residues. V was clipped by 0 bases and J by 4 bases, with 7 bases between them. The CDR3 reads CASSPPQGNQPQHF. The CDR3 nucleotides read TGTGCCAGCTCACCACCCCAGGGTAATCAGCCCCAGCATTTT. Based on the CDR3 plus reference TRBV18 and TRBJ1-5, the full variable domain is NAGVMQNPRHLVRRRGQEARLRCSPMKGHSHVYWYRQLPEEGLKFMVYLQKENIIDESGMPKERFSAEFPKEGPSILRIQQVVRGDSAAYFCASSPPQGNQPQHFGDGTRLSIL.

In its sample, this clone was seen once. The rearrangement joins TRBV7-2 to TRBJ2-1; 8 positions agree with TRBD1. CDR1 is SGHTA, CDR2 FQGNSA, per germline. V lost 4 bases and J lost 6; bases outside the gene matches: 14. CDR3 length equals 17 residues. In DNA form, the CDR3 reads TGTGCCAGCAGCTCCGATTGGGCAGGGGGCGCCCCCAATGAGCAGTTCTTC. As protein: CASSSDWAGGAPNEQFF.

Here the CDR3 DNA reads TGTGCCAGTAGTATTGGGGGCAGAATGAACACTGAAGCTTTCTTT. Its protein product is CASSIGGRMNTEAFF. The rearrangement uses TRBV19 and TRBJ1-1; D possibly corresponds to TRBD1 (6 bases). The V gene's germline CDR1 is LNHDA and CDR2 SQIVND (reference sequence). Trimming removed 3 bases from V and 0 bases from J, with 11 bases in between. The CDR3 contains 15 residues.

V is TRBV4-1 and J is TRBJ2-3; D unclear. The CDR3 sequence is 15 residues long. Germline lookup yields CDR1 MGHRA and CDR2 YSYEKL. V was cut by 5 bases and J by 1 base, with 13 bases left in between. The CDR3 DNA is TGCGCCAGCAGCGCGTATTCCCGGGGCACAGATACGCAGTATTTT. This encodes CASSAYSRGTDTQYF.

The gene calls are TRBV20-1 and TRBJ1-4; D unresolved. CDR1 is DFQATT, CDR2 SNEGSKA, per germline (reference sequence). Trimming left V 5 bases short and J 8 bases short, with 9 bases between. This CDR3 has 11 amino acids. In nucleotides, the CDR3 is TGCAGTGCTTCCTACGACGAAAAACTGTTTTTT. Protein sequence: CSASYDEKLFF.

This clone appeared a single time. This sequence joins TRBV5-1 and TRBJ2-7; D could derive from TRBD1 or TRBD2 (5 bases each). Germline-derived CDR1 and CDR2 are SGHRS and YFSETQ. This CDR3 is built from 17 residues. Trimming cost V 0 bases and J 1 base, with 17 bases left between them. CDR3 amino acids: CASSLGYTGRRSYEQYF. Here the CDR3 DNA reads TGCGCCAGCAGCTTGGGGTACACGGGACGGCGGTCCTACGAGCAGTACTTC.

This chain joins TRBV29-1 and TRBJ2-1; 7 positions agree with TRBD1. The V segment lost 6 bases and the J segment 5 bases; nucleotides outside the gene matches: 13. CDR3 size: 15 residues. CDR1 and CDR2 from the germline V gene are SQVTM and ANQGSEA. The CDR3 spells CSVQKTGSGHNEQFF. For the CDR3, the DNA is TGCAGCGTCCAAAAGACAGGGTCTGGGCACAATGAGCAGTTCTTC.

CDR3: CASGGSEPQHF. The CDR3 nucleotides read TGTGCCAGCGGGGGCTCAGAACCCCAGCATTTT. The V and J genes are TRBV27 and TRBJ1-5, with TRBD1 as a possible D gene (6 bases). Germline V lookup: CDR1 MNHEY, CDR2 SMNVEV (reference sequence). V was clipped by 8 bases and J by 10 bases, with 12 bases between them. The CDR3 runs to 11 residues.

The genes are TRBV5-1 and TRBJ2-1; 9 nucleotides match TRBD1. The germline CDR1 and CDR2 sequences are SGHRS and YFSETQ. CDR3 length: 16 amino acids. V shed 1 base, J shed 7 bases, and the junction held 9 bases outside the gene matches. CDR3 residues: CASSLPDRGRGNEQFF. In DNA, the CDR3 is TGCGCCAGCAGCTTGCCGGACAGGGGAAGAGGGAATGAGCAGTTCTTC.

The chain joins TRBV30 to TRBJ2-5; perhaps D is TRBD1 or TRBD2 (6 bases each). V shed 3 bases and J shed 2 bases, with 13 bases lying between them. Germline V lookup: CDR1 GTSNPN, CDR2 SVGIG (reference sequence). The CDR3 has 14 residues. The CDR3 DNA follows: TGTGCCTGGAGCCCGGGGGCGATACAAGAGACCCAGTACTTC. Encoded protein: CAWSPGAIQETQYF.

This clone was detected once. The chain links TRBV6-5 to TRBJ2-5; TRBD1 aligns across 11 bases. Gene TRBJ2-7 matches the end of the DNA better, so the J call may be wrong. CDR1 is MNHEY and CDR2 is SVGAGI in the germline V gene. The CDR3 length is 14 residues. In nucleotides, the CDR3 is TGTGCCAGCACCGGGACAGGGGGGACCTACGAGCAGTACTTC. Translation gives CASTGTGGTYEQYF.

V is TRBV7-3 and J is TRBJ2-5; TRBD1 aligns across 8 bases. Germline-derived CDR1 and CDR2 are SGHTA and FQGTGA. The CDR3 has 13 residues. Trimming at V came to 5 bases and at J to 4 bases, leaving 3 bases not matched to a gene. Written as DNA, the CDR3 is TGTGCCAGCAGCCCACAGGGGGGAGAGACCCAGTACTTC. It specifies CASSPQGGETQYF.

The chain uses TRBV6-1 and TRBJ1-5, with 7 bases fitting TRBD1. V was clipped by 3 bases and J by 2 bases; unmatched bases: 13. Germline V gene data show CDR1 as MNHNS and CDR2 as SASEGT. The CDR3 loop spans 18 amino acids. As DNA, the CDR3 is TGTGCCAGCAGTGAGGCAGGGGGAGTAAGAATAGGCAATCAGCCCCAGCATTTT. Protein sequence: CASSEAGGVRIGNQPQHF.

This chain joins TRBV19 and TRBJ1-1; the match to TRBD1 covers 7 bases. The CDR3 is 13 amino acids. V lost 9 bases, J lost 2 bases, and 6 bases stayed unmatched. CDR1 and CDR2 from the germline V gene are LNHDA and SQIVND (reference sequence). The CDR3 DNA reads as TGTGCCAGCGCGGACAGGCTAAACACTGAAGCTTTCTTT. Protein sequence: CASADRLNTEAFF.

A single count supports this clone. The chain links TRBV29-1 to TRBJ2-7, with 8 positions matching TRBD1. The V and J ends lost 2 bases and 4 bases, in that order; junction bases with no gene match: 10. This CDR3 is built from 15 residues. Germline values: CDR1 SQVTM, CDR2 ANQGSEA. The CDR3 nucleotides are TGCAGCGTTGAATTGGACAGGGCCCCCGATTACGAGCAGTACTTC. Encoded protein: CSVELDRAPDYEQYF.

The chain recombines TRBV19 with TRBJ1-4; unclear D gene. This CDR3 region has 13 residues. From germline, CDR1 is LNHDA and CDR2 SQIVND (reference sequence). Trimming removed 9 bases from V and 8 bases from J, with 16 bases in between. The CDR3 region is CASGLPRGEKLFF. The CDR3 nucleotides are TGTGCCAGCGGACTCCCCCGAGGAGAAAAACTGTTTTTT.

V and J are TRBV19 and TRBJ2-7, with D perhaps being TRBD1 or TRBD2 (6 bases each). Trimming took 6 bases from V and 3 from J, leaving 24 bases between them. Per the germline V gene, CDR1 is LNHDA and CDR2 is SQIVND (reference sequence). The CDR3 has 17 amino acids. CDR3: CASSIGVPGALGYEQYF. The CDR3, as DNA: TGTGCCAGTAGCATCGGAGTGCCGGGGGCGCTCGGCTACGAGCAGTACTTC.

V is TRBV2 and J is TRBJ1-5, with TRBD1 as a possible D gene (5 bases). Germline CDR1 reads SNHLY; CDR2 reads FYNNEI. V dropped 6 bases and J dropped 2 bases, with 14 bases sitting between them. The CDR3 is 15 residues long. In DNA, the CDR3 is TGTGCCAGCAGGTTACAGGCGGCGGGCAATCAGCCCCAGCATTTT. Residues: CASRLQAAGNQPQHF. The full variable domain, rest sourced from reference TRBV2 and TRBJ1-5, is EPEVTQTPSHQVTQMGQEVILRCVPISNHLYFYWYRQILGQKVEFLVSFYNNEISEKSEIFDDQFSVERPDGSNFTLKIRSTKLEDSAMYFCASRLQAAGNQPQHFGDGTRLSIL.

V usage is TRBV5-6 and J usage is TRBJ1-3, with D perhaps matching TRBD1 (6 bases). Germline-derived CDR1 and CDR2 are SGHDT and YYEEEE. Trimming left V 0 bases short and J 4 bases short, with 11 bases between. CDR3 length equals 15 residues. For the CDR3, the DNA is TGTGCCAGCAGCTTGGCGGGGACATTAGGAAACACCATATATTTT. Amino acids: CASSLAGTLGNTIYF.

The gene calls are TRBV6-4 and TRBJ2-3; 10 nucleotides line up with TRBD2. CDR3 size: 15 residues. Germline lookup yields CDR1 MRHNA and CDR2 SNTAGT. The J segment lost 1 base and the V segment lost 2 bases, leaving 0 bases of the junction unmatched. Here the CDR3 DNA reads TGTGCCAGCAGTGACGGGACTAGCGGCACAGATACGCAGTATTTT. This codes for CASSDGTSGTDTQYF.

The rearrangement joins TRBV9 to TRBJ1-4; maybe TRBD1 (6 bases). The CDR3 spans 16 residues. V was trimmed by 0 bases and J by 5 bases, leaving 14 bases between them. The V gene's germline CDR1 is SGDLS and CDR2 YYNGEE. The CDR3 is CASSVEGGGWNEKLFF. CDR3 coding DNA: TGTGCCAGCAGCGTAGAGGGGGGCGGTTGGAATGAAAAACTGTTTTTT. The variable domain in full, with the rest retrieved from reference TRBV9 and TRBJ1-4, is DSGVTQTPKHLITATGQRVTLRCSPRSGDLSVYWYQQSLDQGLQFLIQYYNGEERAKGNILERFSAQQFPDLHSELNLSSLELGDSALYFCASSVEGGGWNEKLFFGSGTQLSVL.